This T cell receptor beta chain is drawn from a study of STAT5B mutations in CD4+ large granular lymphocyte leukemia. Only in-frame clones appear in the TCRdb table, and some are missing; sequencing was by immunoSEQ multiplex PCR. This table has about 38,000 clones, about 82% appearing once. Study-wide findings and caveats: CD4-sorted patient repertoires seemed more clonal than healthy CD4+ repertoires. About a quarter of private leukemic clonotypes occurred rarely in other patients' non-leukemic repertoires.

This clone was recorded a few times. Its antigen remains unknown. The source of this sequence is a human donor in good health. Sequenced input: CD4+ T cells from blood buffy coats.

CDR3 DNA sequence: TGTGCCATCAGGGGACAGGGGGAGCAGTACTTC. It codes for CAIRGQGEQYF. The J gene is TRBJ2-7, the V gene TRBV10-3; 10 bases fit TRBD1. Germline trimming cut 6 bases from V and 7 bases from J; bases unmatched to any gene: 0. The CDR3 has 11 amino acids. From germline, CDR1 is ENHRY and CDR2 SYGVKD.